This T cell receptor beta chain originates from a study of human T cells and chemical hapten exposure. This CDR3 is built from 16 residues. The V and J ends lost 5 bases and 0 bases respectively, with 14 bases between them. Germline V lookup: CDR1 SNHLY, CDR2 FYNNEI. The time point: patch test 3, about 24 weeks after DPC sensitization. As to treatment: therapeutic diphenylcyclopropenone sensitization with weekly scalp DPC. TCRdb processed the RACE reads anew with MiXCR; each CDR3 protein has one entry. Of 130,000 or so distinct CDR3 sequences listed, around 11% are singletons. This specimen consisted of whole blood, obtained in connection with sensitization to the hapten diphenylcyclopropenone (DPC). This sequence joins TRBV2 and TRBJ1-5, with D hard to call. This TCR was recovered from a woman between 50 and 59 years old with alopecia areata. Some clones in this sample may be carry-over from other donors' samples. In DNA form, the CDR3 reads TGTGCCAGCAGTACCGACGAAGGAACTAGCAATCAGCCCCAGCATTTT. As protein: CASSTDEGTSNQPQHF.